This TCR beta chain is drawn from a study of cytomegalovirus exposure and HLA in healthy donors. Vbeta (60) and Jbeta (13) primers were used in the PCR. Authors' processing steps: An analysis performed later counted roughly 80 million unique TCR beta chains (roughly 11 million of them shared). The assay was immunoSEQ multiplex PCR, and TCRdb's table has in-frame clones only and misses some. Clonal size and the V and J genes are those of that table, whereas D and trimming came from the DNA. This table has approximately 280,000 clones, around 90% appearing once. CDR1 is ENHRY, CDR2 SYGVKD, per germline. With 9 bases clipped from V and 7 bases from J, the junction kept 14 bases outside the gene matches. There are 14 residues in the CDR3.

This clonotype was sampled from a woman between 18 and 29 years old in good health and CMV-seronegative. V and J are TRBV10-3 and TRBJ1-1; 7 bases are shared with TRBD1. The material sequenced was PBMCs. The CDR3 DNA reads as TGTGCCATGAAGCCGGCAGGGGGAGAGGGTGAAGCTTTCTTT. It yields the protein CAMKPAGGEGEAFF.